Described below is a single TCR beta chain sequence and its context. The antigen is not known. This specimen comes from a study of cytomegalovirus exposure and HLA in healthy donors. General study points: The dataset shows that most TCR sequences were rare, while some public TCRs occurred in many donors. A later analysis showed HLA-associated TCR beta chains outstripping equally common others in clonal expansion. In a later analysis, a missense DCLRE1C variant was linked to TCR beta V- and J-gene trimming.

This CDR3 is 15 amino acids long. The V gene's germline CDR1 is MNHEY and CDR2 SVGAGI. The J segment lost 8 bases and the V segment lost 10 bases, leaving 14 bases of the junction unmatched. Researchers ran the PCR with 60 Vbeta and 13 Jbeta primers. This table comes from immunoSEQ multiplex PCR, and its TCRdb copy is limited to in-frame clones, with some not included. The sample lists fewer than 90,000 clones, about 85% occurring once. The chain carries TRBV6-5 and TRBJ2-1; 10 bases fit TRBD1. Sequenced input: PBMCs. The sequence came from a middle-aged woman in good health and CMV-seropositive. In DNA form, the CDR3 reads TGTGCCACTTTACCGCGGGACAGGGGATTCGATGAGCAGTTCTTC. Translated, it gives CATLPRDRGFDEQFF.